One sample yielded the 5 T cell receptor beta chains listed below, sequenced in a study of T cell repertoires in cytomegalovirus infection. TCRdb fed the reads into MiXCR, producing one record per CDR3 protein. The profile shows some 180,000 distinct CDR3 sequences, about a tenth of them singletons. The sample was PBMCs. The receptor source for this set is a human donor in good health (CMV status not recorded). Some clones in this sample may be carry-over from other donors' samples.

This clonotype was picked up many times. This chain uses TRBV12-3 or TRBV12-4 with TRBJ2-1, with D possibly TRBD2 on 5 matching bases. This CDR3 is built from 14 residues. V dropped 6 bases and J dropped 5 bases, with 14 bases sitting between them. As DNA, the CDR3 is TGTGCCAGCAGCCCCTTCGGGGTTGACAATGAGCAGTTCTTC. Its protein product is CASSPFGVDNEQFF.

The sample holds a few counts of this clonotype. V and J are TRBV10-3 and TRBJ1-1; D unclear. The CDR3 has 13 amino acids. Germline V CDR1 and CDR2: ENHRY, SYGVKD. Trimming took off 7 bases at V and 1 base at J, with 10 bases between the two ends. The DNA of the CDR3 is TGTGCCATCAAAGGACCGACGAACACTGAAGCTTTCTTT. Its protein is CAIKGPTNTEAFF.

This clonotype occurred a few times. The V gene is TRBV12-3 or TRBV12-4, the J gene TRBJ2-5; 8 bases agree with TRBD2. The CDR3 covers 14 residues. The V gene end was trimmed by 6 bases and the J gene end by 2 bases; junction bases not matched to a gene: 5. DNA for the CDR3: TGTGCCAGCAGCCTGGGACTAGAGCAAGAGACCCAGTACTTC. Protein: CASSLGLEQETQYF.

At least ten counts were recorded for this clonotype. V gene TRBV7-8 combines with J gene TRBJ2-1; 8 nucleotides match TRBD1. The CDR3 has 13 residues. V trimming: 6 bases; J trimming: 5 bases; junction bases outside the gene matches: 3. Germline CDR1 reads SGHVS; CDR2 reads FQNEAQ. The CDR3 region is CASRQGVDNEQFF. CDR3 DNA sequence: TGTGCCAGCAGACAGGGGGTGGACAATGAGCAGTTCTTC.

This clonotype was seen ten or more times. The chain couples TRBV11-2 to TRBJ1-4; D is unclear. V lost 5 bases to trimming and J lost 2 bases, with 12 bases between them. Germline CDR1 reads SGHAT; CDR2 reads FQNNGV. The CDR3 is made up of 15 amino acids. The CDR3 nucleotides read TGTGCCAGCAGCCTAGGCATCGGGACTAATGAAAAACTGTTTTTT. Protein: CASSLGIGTNEKLFF.